A single sample gave rise to the 27 T cell receptor beta chains below, sequenced in a study of blood T cell repertoires in COVID-19. TCRdb keeps only in-frame clones here, not all; method: immunoSEQ multiplex PCR. The sample consists of 150,000 or so clones, 75% to 90% of them appearing once. The sample comprised PBMCs or T cells enriched from blood (not recorded which). The origin of the receptors is a woman in her forties who had been exposed to COVID-19.

CDR3 nucleotides: TGTGCCAGCAGTCTCGACAGCTATCAGCCCCAGCATTTT. This codes for CASSLDSYQPQHF. The gene calls are TRBV27 and TRBJ1-5; D perhaps matches TRBD1 (5 bases). Trimming cost V 5 bases and J 5 bases, with 10 bases left between them. The CDR3 is made up of 13 amino acids. Germline V gives CDR1 MNHEY, CDR2 SMNVEV (reference sequence).

A single count supports this clone. This chain joins TRBV12-5 and TRBJ2-3; 9 positions agree with TRBD2. CDR3 length: 17 residues. V trimming: 3 bases; J trimming: 2 bases; junction bases outside the gene matches: 9. Germline values: CDR1 LGHNT, CDR2 FRNRAP. The CDR3 DNA follows: TGTGCTAGTGGTTTACTTTTAGCGGGGGCAACCACAGATACGCAGTATTTT. It translates to CASGLLLAGATTDTQYF.

The chain couples TRBV28 to TRBJ1-1; D unresolved. This CDR3 has 16 amino acids. The V and J ends lost 3 bases and 0 bases respectively, with 14 bases between them. Germline CDR1 reads MDHEN; CDR2 reads SYDVKM. The CDR3 region has the DNA TGTGCCAGCAGTTTCTCCGCGGATTCAATGAACACTGAAGCTTTCTTT. This encodes CASSFSADSMNTEAFF.

The rearrangement uses TRBV27 and TRBJ1-3; D gene uncertain. The CDR3 spans 16 residues. V dropped 0 bases and J dropped 0 bases, with 9 bases sitting between them. Germline CDR1 and CDR2: MNHEY and SMNVEV (reference sequence). This chain's CDR3 is CASSLSLSSSGNTIYF. The CDR3 DNA reads TGTGCCAGCAGTTTATCGTTGTCCAGCTCTGGAAACACCATATATTTT.

J is TRBJ1-5 and V is TRBV21-1; the table names TRBD1, a call not compared with the DNA. TRBV21-1 corresponds to a pseudogene. The CDR3 runs 15 residues. CDR3 coding DNA: TGTGCCAGCAGCCAAAGGCAGGGCAGCAATCAGCCCCAGCATTTT. This encodes CASSQRQGSNQPQHF.

The gene calls are TRBV7-3 and TRBJ1-1; D may be TRBD1 (6 bases). The germline V gene encodes CDR1 SGHTA and CDR2 FQGTGA. V was trimmed by 3 bases and J by 4 bases, leaving 12 bases between them. This CDR3 has 14 amino acids. The CDR3 spells CASSFSGDGTEAFF. CDR3 nucleotides: TGTGCCAGCAGCTTCTCAGGGGATGGCACTGAAGCTTTCTTT.

This clone was seen a single time. The rearrangement joins TRBV27 to TRBJ1-2; 8 nucleotides align to TRBD1. Per germline, CDR1 MNHEY and CDR2 SMNVEV (reference sequence). The CDR3 spans 15 residues. The V gene end was trimmed by 5 bases and the J gene end by 7 bases; junction bases not matched to a gene: 12. The CDR3 spells CASSTNPGQGGGYTF. DNA for the CDR3: TGTGCCAGCAGTACAAATCCCGGACAGGGAGGTGGCTACACCTTC.

The rearrangement uses TRBV18 and TRBJ2-7; 7 nucleotides agree with TRBD1. The V gene's germline CDR1 is KGHSH and CDR2 LQKENI. Trimming took 3 bases from V and 4 from J; bases not matched to a gene: 6. The CDR3 spans 14 residues. This CDR3 is CASSPSTGIYEQYF. The DNA for the CDR3 is TGTGCCAGCTCACCCTCGACAGGGATTTACGAGCAGTACTTC.

The chain joins TRBV6-1 to TRBJ1-2; D gene ambiguous. Trimming took 2 bases from V and 7 from J, leaving 20 bases between them. The CDR3 sequence is 16 residues long. Germline assignment: CDR1 MNHNS and CDR2 SASEGT. In DNA form, the CDR3 reads TGTGCCAGCAGTGAAAAATTCGAGGCAGCTAGCCGTGGCTACACCTTC. This gives the protein CASSEKFEAASRGYTF.

The chain is built from TRBV4-3 and TRBJ2-3; 11 bases fit TRBD2. The length of the CDR3 is 17 residues. The V gene's germline CDR1 is LGHNA and CDR2 YSLEER. The V gene end was trimmed by 4 bases and the J gene end by 6 bases; junction bases not matched to a gene: 12. Written as DNA, the CDR3 is TGCGCCAGCAGCCCCTCCCCGGCTAGCGGGAGGAGGGATACGCAGTATTTT. Translation: CASSPSPASGRRDTQYF.

This chain connects TRBV6-5 to TRBJ1-2, with D perhaps matching TRBD1 (5 bases). Germline lookup yields CDR1 MNHEY and CDR2 SVGAGI. The CDR3 has 13 residues. With 2 bases removed from V and 1 base from J, the gap between germline ends came to 5 bases. CDR3 sequence reads: CASSYDSNYGYTF. CDR3 coding DNA: TGTGCCAGCAGTTACGACAGTAACTATGGCTACACCTTC.

The CDR3 DNA sequence: TGTGCCAGCAGCCTCTGGTCGCCGGATGAGCAGTTCTTC. This translates into CASSLWSPDEQFF. J is TRBJ2-1 and V is TRBV14; no clear D. Germline lookup yields CDR1 SGHDN and CDR2 FVKESK. The CDR3 covers 13 residues. Between the trimmed V and J ends, which lost 4 bases and 8 bases, there was a span of 12 bases.

This sequence joins TRBV6-5 and TRBJ2-5, with 9 bases matching TRBD2. The CDR3 has 16 amino acids. J lost 5 bases, V lost 2 bases, and 9 bases had no gene match. CDR1 and CDR2 from the germline V gene are MNHEY and SVGAGI. CDR3 nucleotides: TGTGCCAGCAGTTACAGCCCCGGCCTAGCGGGGGAGACCCAGTACTTC. It translates to CASSYSPGLAGETQYF.

This clone is a singleton in its sample. The chain is built from TRBV4-1 and TRBJ2-1; 8 bases map to TRBD2. The V and J ends lost 0 bases and 7 bases, in that order; junction bases with no gene match: 8. CDR1 MGHRA and CDR2 YSYEKL come from the germline V gene. This CDR3 spans 16 amino acids. The CDR3 DNA sequence: TGCGCCAGCAGCCAAGATCCGGGGCGGGGGGAGAATGAGCAGTTCTTC. Its translation: CASSQDPGRGENEQFF.

This chain uses TRBV28 with TRBJ2-5; 7 bases are a match to TRBD2. J lost 6 bases, V lost 11 bases, and 18 bases had no gene match. CDR3 length: 15 residues. Germline assignment: CDR1 MDHEN and CDR2 SYDVKM. For the CDR3, the DNA is TGTGCCCCCTCCGGGGCCAGCGGGAATGTGAAGACCCAGTACTTC. As protein: CAPSGASGNVKTQYF.

V is TRBV7-8 and J is TRBJ1-5; TRBD1 is a possible D gene (6 bases). Germline assignment: CDR1 SGHVS and CDR2 FQNEAQ. V gave up 3 bases and J gave up 8 bases, with 14 bases separating them. The CDR3 extends over 14 amino acids. CDR3 sequence: CASSFRGAGEPQHF. CDR3 DNA sequence: TGTGCCAGCAGCTTCCGGGGGGCCGGCGAGCCCCAGCATTTT.

The V call is TRBV12-3 or TRBV12-4, the J call TRBJ2-1, with D perhaps matching TRBD2 (6 bases). V lost 6 bases and J 5 bases, leaving 11 bases between the germline ends. The CDR3 runs 13 residues. The CDR3 bases are TGTGCCAGCAGCTTCGGGAGCCACAATGAGCAGTTCTTC. Translating gives CASSFGSHNEQFF.

J is TRBJ2-1 and V is TRBV6-4; TRBD1 agrees at 10 bases. Germline CDR1 is MRHNA and CDR2 is SNTAGT. The CDR3 contains 16 residues. The V segment lost 4 bases and the J segment 6 bases; nucleotides outside the gene matches: 9. The CDR3 here is CASSGRRGQGFNEQFF. In DNA, the CDR3 is TGTGCCAGCAGTGGACGGCGGGGACAGGGGTTCAATGAGCAGTTCTTC.

The chain combines TRBV5-1 with TRBJ1-3; possibly TRBD1 for D (6 bases). Germline V gives CDR1 SGHRS, CDR2 YFSETQ. Trimming pared 0 bases from V and 4 bases from J, leaving 11 bases between. There are 15 residues in the CDR3. The CDR3 loop is CASSLDRASGNTIYF. The CDR3 DNA is TGCGCCAGCAGCTTGGACAGGGCATCCGGAAACACCATATATTTT.

V gene TRBV2 combines with J gene TRBJ1-4; possible D gene TRBD1, 6 bases. V lost 6 bases to trimming and J lost 4 bases, with 15 bases between them. This CDR3 has 15 residues. Germline V lookup: CDR1 SNHLY, CDR2 FYNNEI. CDR3 sequence (DNA): TGTGCCAGCAGGCGAGTAGAAGGGGGTAATGAAAAACTGTTTTTT. This codes for CASRRVEGGNEKLFF.

This chain joins TRBV4-1 and TRBJ2-3, with TRBD2 matching 9 bases. CDR1 and CDR2 (germline): MGHRA, YSYEKL. This CDR3 is built from 18 residues. With 3 bases clipped from V and 0 bases from J, the junction kept 10 bases outside the gene matches. This CDR3 is CASSQGVSGGHSTDTQYF. In DNA form, the CDR3 reads TGCGCCAGCAGCCAGGGCGTTAGCGGGGGCCATAGCACAGATACGCAGTATTTT.

The gene calls are TRBV5-1 and TRBJ1-5, with D perhaps TRBD1 (5 bases). CDR1 and CDR2 from the germline V gene are SGHRS and YFSETQ. The CDR3 consists of 15 residues. The V end was cut by 0 bases, the J end by 3 bases, with 10 bases between. The CDR3 region is CASSLAGTTNQPQHF. The CDR3, as DNA: TGCGCCAGCAGCTTGGCCGGGACTACCAATCAGCCCCAGCATTTT.

This chain uses TRBV28 with TRBJ2-7, with 7 positions matching TRBD1. The CDR3 spans 17 residues. Germline V gene lookup returns CDR1 MDHEN and CDR2 SYDVKM. V shed 6 bases, J shed 4 bases, and the junction held 18 bases outside the gene matches. The CDR3 here is CASRPRPEGASKYEQYF. DNA of the CDR3: TGTGCCAGCAGGCCTCGACCAGAGGGGGCTTCGAAGTACGAGCAGTACTTC.

V usage is TRBV10-3 and J usage is TRBJ1-6; a possible D gene is TRBD1 (6 bases). CDR1 and CDR2 from the germline V gene are ENHRY and SYGVKD. There are 13 residues in the CDR3. V was trimmed by 7 bases and J by 9 bases, leaving 13 bases between them. DNA of the CDR3: TGTGCCATCAAGGGGGATTTGAGTTCACCCCTCCACTTT. It specifies CAIKGDLSSPLHF.

Notes on this clone: One end of the junction varies from germline; a read error may be responsible. The chain recombines TRBV5-1 with TRBJ1-6, with D perhaps TRBD1 (5 bases). Germline V gene sequence: CDR1 SGHRS, CDR2 YFSETQ. CDR3 size: 16 residues. CDR3 sequence: CASSRKEGLNYSPLHF. In DNA form, the CDR3 reads TGCGCCAGCAGCCGAAAAGAGGGACTGAACTATTCGCCCCTCCACTTT.

The chain links TRBV28 to TRBJ1-6, with D maybe TRBD1 (6 bases). CDR1 and CDR2 from the germline V gene are MDHEN and SYDVKM. The CDR3 spans 12 residues. Trimming cost V 5 bases and J 7 bases, with 6 bases left between them. The CDR3 sequence: CASSQGNSPLHF. Here the CDR3 DNA reads TGTGCCAGCAGTCAGGGGAATTCACCCCTCCACTTT.

V usage is TRBV10-3 and J usage is TRBJ1-2; 7 bases are a match to TRBD1. V was pared by 4 bases and J by 6 bases, with 8 bases of the junction left unmatched. CDR1 is ENHRY, CDR2 SYGVKD, per germline. The CDR3 totals 14 residues. CDR3 residues: CAISALTGVDGYTF. CDR3 DNA sequence: TGTGCCATCAGTGCCCTAACAGGGGTTGATGGCTACACCTTC.